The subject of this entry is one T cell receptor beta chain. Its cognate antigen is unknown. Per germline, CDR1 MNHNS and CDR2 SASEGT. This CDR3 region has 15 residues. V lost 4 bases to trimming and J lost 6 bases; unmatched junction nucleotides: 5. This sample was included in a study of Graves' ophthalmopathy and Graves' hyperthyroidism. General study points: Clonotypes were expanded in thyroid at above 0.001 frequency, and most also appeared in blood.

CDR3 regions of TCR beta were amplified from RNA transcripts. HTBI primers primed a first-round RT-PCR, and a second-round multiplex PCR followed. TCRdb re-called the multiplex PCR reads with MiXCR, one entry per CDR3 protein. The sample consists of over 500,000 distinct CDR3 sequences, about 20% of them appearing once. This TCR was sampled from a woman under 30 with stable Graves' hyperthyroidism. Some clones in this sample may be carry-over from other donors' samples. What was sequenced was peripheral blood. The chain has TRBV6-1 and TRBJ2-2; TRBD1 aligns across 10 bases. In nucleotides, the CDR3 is TGTGCCAGCAGTGGGACAGGGGGTTCGGCCGGGGAGCTGTTTTTT. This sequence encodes CASSGTGGSAGELFF.